The following is a TCR beta chain sequence with its context. This entry comes from a study of blood T cell repertoires in COVID-19. TCRdb's copy holds only in-frame clones and misses some; the assay was immunoSEQ multiplex PCR. The data contain roughly 200,000 clones, about 88% of them singletons. Germline values: CDR1 MNHNS, CDR2 SASEGT. V was pared by 0 bases and J by 6 bases, with 7 bases of the junction left unmatched. CDR3 length equals 16 residues. The rearrangement uses TRBV6-1 and TRBJ1-5, with TRBD1 matching over 8 bases. Sequenced sample: peripheral blood. This sequence was found in a man in his 60s with acute or convalescent COVID-19. The CDR3 sequence: CASSEARTGLPQPQHF. The CDR3 bases are TGTGCCAGCAGTGAAGCGAGGACAGGGTTGCCTCAGCCCCAGCATTTT.